These 17 T cell receptor beta chains were sequenced from one sample in a study of cytomegalovirus exposure and HLA in healthy donors. It was with 60 Vbeta and 13 Jbeta primers that the PCR ran. TCRdb's copy holds only in-frame clones and misses some; the assay was immunoSEQ multiplex PCR. The data show approximately 100,000 clones, around 77% seen once. Material: PBMCs. All receptors come from a man aged 35-49 years in good health and CMV-seropositive.

The chain links TRBV7-9 to TRBJ2-5; a possible D gene is TRBD1 (5 bases). This CDR3 is 15 amino acids long. CDR1 is SEHNR and CDR2 is FQNEAQ in the germline V gene (reference sequence). V shed 5 bases and J shed 2 bases, with 15 bases lying between them. CDR3 coding DNA: TGTGCCAGCAGCGACTGGGGCAGCAGGCAAGAGACCCAGTACTTC. Translated, it gives CASSDWGSRQETQYF. Full variable domain (remainder filled in from reference TRBV7-9 and TRBJ2-5): DTGVSQNPRHKITKRGQNVTFRCDPISEHNRLYWYRQTLGQGPEFLTYFQNEAQLEKSRLLSDRFSAERPKGSFSTLEIQRTEQGDSAMYLCASSDWGSRQETQYFGPGTRLLVL.

The rearrangement links TRBV11-2 to TRBJ1-3; no reliable D call. This CDR3 is built from 14 residues. Germline assignment: CDR1 SGHAT and CDR2 FQNNGV. V lost 5 bases to trimming and J lost 4 bases, with 12 bases between them. The CDR3 DNA reads as TGTGCCAGCAGCACACGGGTAGAAGGAAACACCATATATTTT. Translation: CASSTRVEGNTIYF.

V and J are TRBV7-6 and TRBJ2-5; D may be TRBD2 (6 bases). CDR1 and CDR2 from the germline V gene are SGHVS and FNYEAQ. The CDR3 has 15 residues. Trimming took off 5 bases at V and 0 bases at J, with 13 bases between the two ends. CDR3 sequence (DNA): TGTGCCAGCAGCCCCCGGGAGCAGAACCAAGAGACCCAGTACTTC. It codes for CASSPREQNQETQYF.

The rearrangement joins TRBV18 to TRBJ1-1; D uncertain. The CDR3 spans 12 residues. CDR1 and CDR2 (germline): KGHSH, LQKENI. The ends were cut back, 2 bases at V and 4 bases at J, with 5 bases in the middle. CDR3 region: CASSPGPTEAFF. The CDR3 region has the DNA TGTGCCAGCTCACCAGGGCCCACTGAAGCTTTCTTT. The full variable domain, its missing parts supplied by reference TRBV18 and TRBJ1-1, is NAGVMQNPRHLVRRRGQEARLRCSPMKGHSHVYWYRQLPEEGLKFMVYLQKENIIDESGMPKERFSAEFPKEGPSILRIQQVVRGDSAAYFCASSPGPTEAFFGQGTRLTVV.

This clone came up many times. This chain joins TRBV11-2 and TRBJ2-7; TRBD1 might be the D (5 bases). Germline V gene sequence: CDR1 SGHAT, CDR2 FQNNGV. Trimming pared 4 bases from V and 1 base from J, leaving 11 bases between. There are 14 residues in the CDR3. Here the CDR3 DNA reads TGTGCCAGCAGCTACGAGGCAGGGTCCTACGAGCAGTACTTC. It codes for CASSYEAGSYEQYF.

This clone appeared a few times. The chain links TRBV6-1 to TRBJ1-1; D perhaps matches TRBD1 (5 bases). Trimming removed 5 bases at V and 0 bases at J, with 13 bases between. The CDR3 has 15 residues. CDR1 is MNHNS and CDR2 is SASEGT in the germline V gene. CDR3 sequence reads: CASSSLQALNTEAFF. CDR3 sequence (DNA): TGTGCCAGCAGTTCACTACAGGCCTTGAACACTGAAGCTTTCTTT.

The chain joins TRBV28 to TRBJ1-2, with TRBD1 as a possible D gene (6 bases). V lost 5 bases and J 7 bases, leaving 17 bases between the germline ends. The germline CDR1 and CDR2 sequences are MDHEN and SYDVKM. The CDR3 has 14 amino acids. The CDR3 sequence is CASSRRGLRGGYTF. The CDR3 nucleotides are TGTGCCAGCAGTCGCAGGGGTCTGAGGGGTGGCTACACCTTC.

The rearrangement uses TRBV5-1 and TRBJ1-2; perhaps TRBD1 as D (5 bases). Trimming cost V 5 bases and J 8 bases, with 13 bases left between them. Germline CDR1 is SGHRS and CDR2 is YFSETQ. The CDR3 is 12 residues long. The CDR3 coding sequence is TGCGCCAGCAGAGGGGCTTCGGACGGCTACACCTTC. It encodes CASRGASDGYTF. The variable domain in full, with the rest retrieved from reference TRBV5-1 and TRBJ1-2, is KAGVTQTPRYLIKTRGQQVTLSCSPISGHRSVSWYQQTPGQGLQFLFEYFSETQRNKGNFPGRFSGRQFSNSRSEMNVSTLELGDSALYLCASRGASDGYTFGSGTRLTVV.

The chain has TRBV2 and TRBJ2-7; tentatively, D is TRBD1 (6 bases). The V end lost 6 bases, the J end lost 6 bases, and 9 bases lay between the germline ends. There are 11 residues in the CDR3. The V gene's germline CDR1 is SNHLY and CDR2 FYNNEI. The CDR3 nucleotides are TGTGCCAGCAGAGGGGGTCCCGAGCAGTACTTC. Protein sequence: CASRGGPEQYF.

V and J are TRBV30 and TRBJ1-1; D is undetermined. Germline V gives CDR1 GTSNPN, CDR2 SVGIG (reference sequence). V gave up 2 bases and J gave up 1 base, with 11 bases separating them. This CDR3 is built from 14 residues. The CDR3 bases are TGTGCCTGGAGTCGGGAGTTCGGGAACACTGAAGCTTTCTTT. Residues: CAWSREFGNTEAFF.

V usage is TRBV28 and J usage is TRBJ1-1; 9 nucleotides line up with TRBD1. V dropped 2 bases and J dropped 5; count of bases not matched to a gene: 6. The germline V gene has CDR1 MDHEN and CDR2 SYDVKM. The CDR3 contains 15 residues. The CDR3 is CASSLPTGGRTEAFF. The CDR3 bases are TGTGCCAGCAGTTTACCAACAGGGGGCCGAACTGAAGCTTTCTTT.

The J gene is TRBJ2-7, the V gene TRBV5-1; 8 bases agree with TRBD2. Germline V gives CDR1 SGHRS, CDR2 YFSETQ. The CDR3 runs 13 residues. The J segment lost 3 bases and the V segment lost 7 bases, leaving 6 bases of the junction unmatched. CDR3 amino acids: CASGQTSDYEQYF. CDR3 DNA sequence: TGCGCCAGCGGCCAGACTAGCGACTACGAGCAGTACTTC.

DNA of the CDR3: TGTGCCAGCTCACCTCCGGGTCATGGAAACACCATATATTTT. It translates to CASSPPGHGNTIYF. The chain uses TRBV18 and TRBJ1-3, with D unclear. The ends were cut back, 3 bases at V and 3 bases at J, with 9 bases in the middle. The CDR3 has 14 residues. The germline V gene has CDR1 KGHSH and CDR2 LQKENI. The full variable domain, completed using reference TRBV18 and TRBJ1-3, is NAGVMQNPRHLVRRRGQEARLRCSPMKGHSHVYWYRQLPEEGLKFMVYLQKENIIDESGMPKERFSAEFPKEGPSILRIQQVVRGDSAAYFCASSPPGHGNTIYFGEGSWLTVV.

The CDR3 nucleotides read TGTGCCTGGAGTGTAGAACAGGGGAGATACACCGGGGAGCTGTTTTTT. It is translated as CAWSVEQGRYTGELFF. J is TRBJ2-2 and V is TRBV30, with 7 bases that match TRBD1. Looked up from germline, CDR1 is GTSNPN and CDR2 is SVGIG (reference sequence). This CDR3 comprises 16 residues. With 0 bases clipped from V and 3 bases from J, the junction kept 7 bases outside the gene matches.

This clone has only a few counts. V and J are TRBV7-3 and TRBJ2-5, with 7 bases lining up with TRBD2. The CDR3 totals 15 residues. The V segment lost 2 bases and the J segment 1 base; nucleotides outside the gene matches: 4. Germline CDR1 is SGHTA and CDR2 is FQGTGA. Written as DNA, the CDR3 is TGTGCCAGCAGCTTAGCCGGGACTACCCAAGAGACCCAGTACTTC. This translates into CASSLAGTTQETQYF.

The chain's CDR3 is CASRQTGTVTDTQYF. CDR3 sequence (DNA): TGTGCCAGCAGACAAACCGGGACAGTTACAGATACGCAGTATTTT. This chain joins TRBV7-9 and TRBJ2-3, with TRBD1 identical over 7 bases. The germline V gene encodes CDR1 SEHNR and CDR2 FQNEAQ (reference sequence). The CDR3 extends over 15 amino acids. J lost 3 bases, V lost 6 bases, and 9 bases had no gene match.

This clone has just a few counts. Relative to the germline gene, one junction end is altered; a read error may explain this. The chain employs TRBV29-1 and TRBJ1-1, with 7 bases lining up with TRBD1. The CDR3 loop spans 11 amino acids. Germline V gene lookup returns CDR1 SQVTM and CDR2 ANQGSEA. CDR3 protein: CSVTGTASALF. CDR3 nucleotides: TGCAGCGTTACCGGGACAGCTTCGGCCCTATTT. Variable domain in full (rest from reference TRBV29-1 and TRBJ1-1): SAVISQKPSRDICQRGTSLTIQCQVDSQVTMMFWYRQQPGQSLTLIATANQGSEATYESGFVIDKFPISRPNLTFSTLTVSNMSPEDSSIYLCSVTGTASALFGQGTRLTVV.